One sample yielded the 7 T cell receptor beta chains listed below, sequenced in a study of neurological immune-mediated disorders. From the 5' RACE reads, TCRdb called clonotypes with MiXCR, one entry per CDR3 protein. The table records more than 70,000 distinct CDR3 sequences, 10% of them present only once. The source material was PBMCs. Source of these receptors: a man aged 35 to 55 in good health.

This clonotype was observed at least ten times. The chain carries TRBV28 and TRBJ2-5; 12 bases are shared with TRBD2. The CDR3 is 16 amino acids. Germline values: CDR1 MDHEN, CDR2 SYDVKM. V lost 4 bases and J lost 3; bases outside the gene matches: 6. DNA for the CDR3: TGTGCCAGCAGTTCGGGAGGACTAGCGGGAAAAGAGACCCAGTACTTC. As protein: CASSSGGLAGKETQYF.

About this clonotype: The junction does not match germline at one end; this may be a read error. V is TRBV5-5 and J is TRBJ1-5; D remains unclear. Germline loops: CDR1 SGHKS, CDR2 YYEKEE (reference sequence). The CDR3 length is 14 residues. The CDR3 loop is CASSSKGNNQHQHF. In DNA form, the CDR3 reads TGTGCCAGCAGCTCCAAAGGGAACAATCAGCACCAGCATTTT.

At least ten counts were recorded for this clonotype. The chain combines TRBV7-3 with TRBJ2-3; TRBD2 matches at 11 bases. This CDR3 has 17 residues. Germline CDR1 is SGHTA and CDR2 is FQGTGA. J lost 3 bases, V lost 1 base, and 6 bases had no gene match. The DNA of the CDR3 is TGTGCCAGCAGCTTAATACCGACTAGCGGGATAACAGATACGCAGTATTTT. The encoded protein is CASSLIPTSGITDTQYF.

This clonotype was found many times. The J gene is TRBJ2-1, the V gene TRBV5-1, with 8 bases fitting TRBD2. V lost 3 bases, J lost 5 bases, and 10 bases stayed unmatched. The V gene's germline CDR1 is SGHRS and CDR2 YFSETQ. CDR3 length equals 16 residues. CDR3 protein: CASSSEREPPHNEQFF. CDR3 bases: TGCGCCAGCAGCTCGGAGCGGGAGCCCCCCCACAATGAGCAGTTCTTC.

This clonotype was counted ten times or more. The chain links TRBV11-2 to TRBJ2-1; TRBD2 matches at 11 bases. CDR3 length: 15 amino acids. Germline CDR1 reads SGHAT; CDR2 reads FQNNGV. After removal of 3 bases from V and 4 bases from J, the junction contained 2 bases not matched to a gene. CDR3 sequence (DNA): TGTGCCAGCAGCTTGACTAGCGGGGTTTACAATGAGCAGTTCTTC. Protein sequence: CASSLTSGVYNEQFF.

On this clonotype itself: This may be a read error: a much more frequent sequence differs by one nucleotide. CDR3 protein: CASSLPEASRYEQYF. The CDR3 nucleotides read TGTGCCAGCAGCCTCCCAGAGGCCAGTCGCTACGAGCAGTACTTC. The gene calls are TRBV5-4 and TRBJ2-7; D gene unclear. V was shortened by 4 bases and J by 3 bases, with 17 bases between the two germline ends. Per the germline V gene, CDR1 is SGHNT and CDR2 is YYREEE (reference sequence). The CDR3 totals 15 residues.

This clonotype came up many times. This chain joins TRBV7-3 and TRBJ2-3, with D perhaps matching TRBD2 (5 bases). The CDR3 covers 15 residues. Germline CDR1 is SGHTA and CDR2 is FQGTGA. Trimming cost V 2 bases and J 3 bases, with 12 bases left between them. The DNA of the CDR3 is TGTGCCAGCAGCTTACGGGGAAAAGGAACAGATACGCAGTATTTT. It is translated as CASSLRGKGTDTQYF.